The T cell receptor beta chain described here comes from a study of T cell responses to AZD1222 COVID-19 vaccine. V shed 0 bases and J shed 0 bases, with 12 bases lying between them. Germline V gene sequence: CDR1 GTSNPN, CDR2 SVGIG (reference sequence). CDR3 size: 17 residues. A remark on this clone: What it binds is not known.

Points from the study as a whole: Donor demographics were predominantly white British with a female majority; clonal diversity may be underestimated. Reportedly, close to half of spike-specific TCRs are directed against unmutated variant regions. Compared with day 0, the breadth and depth of the Spike-specific TCR repertoire rose significantly after two doses of AZD1222.

Profiling relied on immunoSEQ multiplex PCR, and the TCRdb table lists in-frame clones only, not all of them. Of about 93,000 clones in the sample, around 91% were seen once. Investigators merged groups given second doses at roughly 4 or roughly 12 weeks. Sequences were derived from peripheral blood, sampled 28 days after the second AZD1222 dose. This rearrangement joins TRBV30 to TRBJ2-6; tentatively, D is TRBD1 (6 bases). The source is an adult who received the AZD1222 COVID-19 vaccine. The DNA for the CDR3 is TGTGCCTGGAGTGTAGGGTCAGGGGTCTCTGGGGCCAACGTCCTGACTTTC. Its protein product is CAWSVGSGVSGANVLTF.